These T cell receptor beta chains were read from a single sample in a study of T cells after yellow fever vaccination. TCRdb re-called the 5' RACE reads through MiXCR, storing one row per CDR3 protein. Among approximately 340,000 distinct CDR3 sequences, 8.5% to 10% were seen once, and the ten largest hold approximately 18%. Sequences were derived from PBMCs, sampled on the day of the first yellow fever vaccination. These receptors all come from a man between 18 and 35 years old who received the YFV17D yellow fever vaccine. The CDR3 runs from the conserved cysteine through the conserved F or W. A D gene is named only where the DNA matches it firmly. Clone size appears in some rows only: once, few, many, or a class for an expanded clone.

TRBV12-3/TRBV12-4	TRBD1	TRBJ1-2	few	TGTGCCAGCAGACCCGACAGGGAACCCTATGGCTACACCTTC	CASRPDREPYGYTF
TRBV7-3	TRBD2	TRBJ2-3	-	TGTGCCAGCAGCCTAACGGTGATAGCGGGGGGCACAGATACGCAGTATTTT	CASSLTVIAGGTDTQYF
TRBV5-4	-	TRBJ2-3	many	TGTGCCAGCAGCCCCCCCGACAGCCCCCCTAGCACAGATACGCAGTATTTT	CASSPPDSPPSTDTQYF
TRBV6-2/TRBV6-3	TRBD1	TRBJ2-2	-	TGTGCCGCGGGCACAGGGGGCTTCGGGGAGCTGTTTTTT	CAAGTGGFGELFF
TRBV4-3	TRBD2	TRBJ2-3	few	TGCGCCAGCAGCCAAGAGGGGGTCGGAGCGGGGGACGTGGGTACGCAGTATTTT	CASSQEGVGAGDVGTQYF
TRBV19	-	TRBJ2-5	few	TGTGCCAGTAGGAGGACGGTGGATCAAGAGACCCAGTACTTC	CASRRTVDQETQYF
TRBV6-2/TRBV6-3	-	TRBJ2-3	many	TGTGCCAGCAGACCCCGGGACGGCGGATTTAGGGCAGATACGCAGTATTTT	CASRPRDGGFRADTQYF
TRBV5-4	TRBD1	TRBJ1-2	-	TGTGCCAGCAGCCCGGACAGGGATCATGGCTACACCTTC	CASSPDRDHGYTF
TRBV12-3/TRBV12-4	-	TRBJ1-3	few	TGTGCCAGCAGTCCCGATAACTCTGGAAACACCATATATTTT	CASSPDNSGNTIYF
TRBV14	-	TRBJ1-2	few	TGTGCCAGCAGCCAAGTTCGGGGACCGATCTATGGCTACACCTTC	CASSQVRGPIYGYTF
TRBV21-1	-	TRBJ2-2	-	TGTGCCAGCAGCAATTACGACTGGGCTAACACCGGGGAGCTGTTTTTT	CASSNYDWANTGELFF
TRBV20-1	-	TRBJ2-4	-	TGCAGTGCTAGAGATGGGTGGGACCTAGCCAAAAACATTCAGTACTTC	CSARDGWDLAKNIQYF
TRBV4-3	TRBD1	TRBJ2-1	few	TGCGCCAGCAGCCATGCGTATCCGGGACAGTCTTACAATGAGCAGTTCTTC	CASSHAYPGQSYNEQFF
TRBV15	-	TRBJ2-2	few	TGTGCCACCAGAACCGGTTTGACCGGGGAGCTGTTTTTT	CATRTGLTGELFF
TRBV5-1	TRBD1	TRBJ1-1	few	TGCGCCAGCAGCTTCGACGGACAGGTGAACACTGAAGCTTTCTTT	CASSFDGQVNTEAFF
TRBV5-1	TRBD1	TRBJ2-5	few	TGCGCCAGCAGCAGGGACAGGGCTTATGAGACCCAGTACTTC	CASSRDRAYETQYF
TRBV18	TRBD1	TRBJ2-5	few	TGTGCCAGCTCACCAAAAGTCCTACAGGGGTTGCAAGAGACCCAGTACTTC	CASSPKVLQGLQETQYF
TRBV10-3	-	TRBJ2-7	many	TGTGCCATCAGTGGGTCACCGACCCGGGCCAGCTACGAGCAGTACTTC	CAISGSPTRASYEQYF
TRBV5-1	TRBD1	TRBJ1-6	-	TGCGCCAGCAGCTCGGGACAGGAGTATAATTCACCCCTCCACTTT	CASSSGQEYNSPLHF
TRBV12-3/TRBV12-4	-	TRBJ2-3	-	TGTGCCAGCAGACTCCCCACAGATACGCAGTATTTT	CASRLPTDTQYF
TRBV5-6	-	TRBJ2-3	-	TGTGCCAGCAGCTCCCTCGACAGAGAAAAAGATACGCAGTATTTT	CASSSLDREKDTQYF
TRBV5-1	TRBD2	TRBJ2-1	-	TGCGCCAGCAGCTTGGGGCGGCGGGGGGGCACCCATGAGCAGTTCTTC	CASSLGRRGGTHEQFF